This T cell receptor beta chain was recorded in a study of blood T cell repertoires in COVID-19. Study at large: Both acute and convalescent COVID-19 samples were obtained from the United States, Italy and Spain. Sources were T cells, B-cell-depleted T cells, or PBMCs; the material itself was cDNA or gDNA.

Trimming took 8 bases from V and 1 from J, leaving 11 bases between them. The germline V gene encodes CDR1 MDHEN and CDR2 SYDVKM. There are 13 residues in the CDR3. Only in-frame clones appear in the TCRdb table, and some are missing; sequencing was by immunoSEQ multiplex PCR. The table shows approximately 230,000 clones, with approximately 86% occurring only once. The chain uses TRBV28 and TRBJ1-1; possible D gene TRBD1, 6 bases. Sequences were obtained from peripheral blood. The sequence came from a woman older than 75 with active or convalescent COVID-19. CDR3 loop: CASAPTGNTEAFF. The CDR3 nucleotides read TGTGCCAGCGCCCCGACAGGGAACACTGAAGCTTTCTTT.